The 24 T cell receptor beta chains reported below all come from one sample, sequenced in a study of OX40 agonist ivuxolimab in advanced cancers. Repertoires were generated with immunoSEQ multiplex PCR, while TCRdb's copy carries only in-frame clones and drops some. The sample comprises under 60,000 clones, approximately 94% of which are singletons, and roughly an eighth rests with the top ten. The input for sequencing was CD4+ or CD8+ T cells sorted from blood, taken in a trial of the OX40 agonist ivuxolimab. The source is an adult with an advanced solid tumor such as melanoma, head and neck, liver or kidney cancer.

This chain links TRBV7-2 with TRBJ2-7, with TRBD2 matching over 8 bases. The V segment lost 5 bases and the J segment 0 bases; nucleotides outside the gene matches: 9. The CDR3 spans 16 residues. Germline V CDR1 and CDR2: SGHTA, FQGNSA. The CDR3 is CASSPRSGLDSYEQYF. The DNA of the CDR3 is TGTGCCAGCAGCCCGCGCTCGGGACTAGACTCCTACGAGCAGTACTTC.

This clone was seen just once. The J gene is TRBJ2-7, the V gene TRBV28, with D possibly TRBD2 on 5 matching bases. The CDR3 spans 13 residues. Germline V gene data show CDR1 as MDHEN and CDR2 as SYDVKM. Trimming shortened V by 9 bases and J by 3 bases, and 15 bases separated the two germline ends. The CDR3 reads CASLLDGNYEQYF. CDR3 DNA sequence: TGTGCCAGTCTCCTTGACGGGAACTACGAGCAGTACTTC.

This chain joins TRBV7-4 and TRBJ1-5; weak D call: TRBD1 (5 bases). Germline loops: CDR1 SGHVT, CDR2 SQSDAQ. The CDR3 consists of 13 residues. Trimming stripped 5 bases from V and 4 bases from J, with 9 bases between. Here the CDR3 DNA reads TGTGCCAGCAGCAGGGAGGGGAATCAGCCCCAGCATTTT. It encodes CASSREGNQPQHF.

V is TRBV4-2 and J is TRBJ2-7; TRBD2 aligns across 12 bases. J was trimmed by 3 bases and V by 4 bases; bases with no gene match: 4. CDR1 and CDR2 from the germline V gene are LGHNA and YNFKEQ. The CDR3 is 15 amino acids. The DNA for the CDR3 is TGTGCCAGCAGCCCGGGACTAGCGGGCTACTACGAGCAGTACTTC. Protein sequence: CASSPGLAGYYEQYF.

This clone was seen once. The chain is built from TRBV5-1 and TRBJ2-3; the match to TRBD2 covers 8 bases. The V segment lost 3 bases and the J segment 5 bases; nucleotides outside the gene matches: 14. From germline, CDR1 is SGHRS and CDR2 YFSETQ. The CDR3 covers 17 residues. The CDR3 loop is CASSSGASGGLEDTQYF. CDR3 bases: TGCGCCAGCAGCTCCGGGGCGTCGGGAGGGCTTGAAGATACGCAGTATTTT.

The V call is TRBV27, the J call TRBJ2-1; D is possibly TRBD1 (6 bases). CDR3 length: 15 amino acids. Germline V gene data show CDR1 as MNHEY and CDR2 as SMNVEV (reference sequence). With 7 bases removed from V and 4 bases from J, the gap between germline ends came to 17 bases. CDR3 sequence: CASIPGTNIYNEQFF. The CDR3 DNA sequence: TGTGCCAGCATTCCCGGGACAAATATTTACAATGAGCAGTTCTTC.

This chain uses TRBV4-1 with TRBJ2-7, with D perhaps TRBD2 (6 bases). Per the germline V gene, CDR1 is MGHRA and CDR2 is YSYEKL. Trimming cost V 4 bases and J 1 base, with 11 bases left between them. The CDR3 has 14 amino acids. The CDR3 DNA reads as TGCGCCAGCAGCCCGAGCGGGTTTTCCTACGAGCAGTACTTC. This sequence encodes CASSPSGFSYEQYF.

The J gene is TRBJ2-1, the V gene TRBV7-9; 13 bases line up with TRBD2. Germline V gene sequence: CDR1 SEHNR, CDR2 FQNEAQ (reference sequence). V was pared by 7 bases and J by 4 bases, with 10 bases of the junction left unmatched. The CDR3 length is 17 residues. The CDR3 region has the DNA TGTGCCAGCAACAACCTCCGGACTAGCGGGAGTTACAATGAGCAGTTCTTC. Protein product: CASNNLRTSGSYNEQFF.

The gene calls are TRBV2 and TRBJ2-1, with D uncertain. Per germline, CDR1 SNHLY and CDR2 FYNNEI. The ends were cut back, 4 bases at V and 4 bases at J, with 14 bases in the middle. This CDR3 is 15 amino acids long. CDR3 DNA: TGTGCCAGCAGTGTCGCAGCATTGGCTTACAATGAGCAGTTCTTC. Amino acids: CASSVAALAYNEQFF.

This chain connects TRBV5-6 to TRBJ2-1; weak D call: TRBD1 (6 bases). Trimming pared 3 bases from V and 8 bases from J, leaving 12 bases between. This CDR3 comprises 13 residues. In germline, CDR1 is SGHDT, CDR2 YYEEEE. CDR3 sequence (DNA): TGTGCCAGCAGCTCTACAGGGTTGGATGAGCAGTTCTTC. This codes for CASSSTGLDEQFF.

The chain carries TRBV11-2 and TRBJ1-2; tentative D call: TRBD1 (5 bases). The germline gives CDR1 SGHAT, CDR2 FQNNGV. V lost 5 bases and J 7 bases, leaving 14 bases between the germline ends. This CDR3 is 13 amino acids long. CDR3 sequence (DNA): TGTGCCAGCAGCCCGTTACTTGGGGCTGGCTACACCTTC. Translation: CASSPLLGAGYTF.

This clone was found a few times. The chain joins TRBV21-1 to TRBJ2-7; the D call in the table, TRBD2, was not verified against the DNA. TRBV21-1 has pseudogene status. The length of the CDR3 is 18 residues. CDR3 in amino acids: CASNDLGKLAGVIDEQYF. The CDR3 DNA reads as TGTGCCAGCAACGATTTGGGGAAACTAGCGGGAGTTATCGACGAGCAGTACTTC.

V gene TRBV6-1 combines with J gene TRBJ2-1, with TRBD2 as a possible D gene (7 bases). Per the germline V gene, CDR1 is MNHNS and CDR2 is SASEGT. The CDR3 has 13 amino acids. The V and J ends lost 7 bases and 8 bases respectively, with 15 bases between them. The CDR3 sequence: CASKGGGTHEQFF. In DNA form, the CDR3 reads TGTGCCAGCAAGGGGGGAGGGACCCATGAGCAGTTCTTC.

In this sample, this clone turned up once. V gene TRBV7-9 combines with J gene TRBJ2-7; 8 positions match TRBD2. V lost 1 base to trimming and J lost 3 bases; unmatched junction nucleotides: 5. The CDR3 loop spans 15 amino acids. Germline CDR1 SEHNR, CDR2 FQNEAQ (reference sequence). The CDR3 protein is CASSLGRGLDYEQYF. The CDR3 DNA reads TGTGCCAGCAGCTTAGGACGGGGACTAGACTACGAGCAGTACTTC.

V usage is TRBV15 and J usage is TRBJ2-3, with 7 bases that match TRBD2. Losses at the gene ends were 0 bases for V and 0 bases for J; bases not matched to a gene: 12. This CDR3 has 19 amino acids. Germline CDR1 is LNHNV and CDR2 is YYDKDF (reference sequence). As DNA, the CDR3 is TGTGCCACCAGCAGAGATCGGGAGACTGGCGGGGGTAGCACAGATACGCAGTATTTT. This translates into CATSRDRETGGGSTDTQYF.

The CDR3 bases are TGTGCCAGCAGCGAAAACAGGGGTGTAGCTTTCTTT. Protein product: CASSENRGVAFF. V gene TRBV16 combines with J gene TRBJ1-1; 7 bases align to TRBD1. The J segment lost 10 bases and the V segment lost 5 bases, leaving 7 bases of the junction unmatched. From germline, CDR1 is KGHSY and CDR2 FQNENV. The CDR3 runs 12 residues.

The J gene is TRBJ2-5, the V gene TRBV7-8; no clear D. This CDR3 is 12 amino acids long. The V end was cut by 4 bases, the J end by 6 bases, with 9 bases between. Germline lookup yields CDR1 SGHVS and CDR2 FQNEAQ. CDR3 coding DNA: TGTGCCAGCAGCTCCCCTCGTCAGACCCAGTACTTC. Residues: CASSSPRQTQYF.

The J gene is TRBJ1-5, the V gene TRBV4-1; unclear D gene. The V gene's germline CDR1 is MGHRA and CDR2 YSYEKL. The CDR3 is made up of 16 amino acids. Trimming pared 0 bases from V and 0 bases from J, leaving 9 bases between. CDR3 residues: CASSQEEGYSNQPQHF. In nucleotides, the CDR3 is TGCGCCAGCAGCCAAGAAGAGGGATATAGCAATCAGCCCCAGCATTTT.

The DNA for the CDR3 is TGCGCCAGCAGCACCTACAGGGTTTCCGACTACGAGCAGTACTTC. As protein: CASSTYRVSDYEQYF. The chain couples TRBV5-1 to TRBJ2-7, with D tentatively TRBD1 (6 bases). V was trimmed by 4 bases and J by 3 bases, leaving 17 bases between them. There are 15 residues in the CDR3. Per germline, CDR1 SGHRS and CDR2 YFSETQ.

This chain connects TRBV27 to TRBJ1-5; D is unresolved. CDR3 length: 14 residues. Germline V gene data show CDR1 as MNHEY and CDR2 as SMNVEV (reference sequence). Trimming took 3 bases from V and 3 from J, leaving 9 bases between them. The CDR3 is CASSFGLSNQPQHF. The CDR3 nucleotides are TGTGCCAGCAGTTTTGGACTGTCCAATCAGCCCCAGCATTTT.

The rearrangement uses TRBV4-2 and TRBJ2-7; 7 bases are a match to TRBD1. Germline CDR1 and CDR2: LGHNA and YNFKEQ. V dropped 6 bases and J dropped 5; count of bases not matched to a gene: 10. This CDR3 is 14 amino acids long. CDR3 in DNA: TGTGCCAGCAGTACTACAGGGGCGAGCGACGAGCAGTACTTC. It translates to CASSTTGASDEQYF.

V is TRBV1 and J is TRBJ2-7; the table gives TRBD2 as D, unverified against the DNA. TRBV1 is a recognized pseudogene. The CDR3 length is 14 residues. The CDR3 region is CTSSQGSGNYEQYF. The CDR3 nucleotides are TGCACCAGCAGCCAAGGGTCGGGGAACTACGAGCAGTACTTC.

The chain has TRBV6-1 and TRBJ1-1; D perhaps matches TRBD1 (6 bases). Germline-derived CDR1 and CDR2 are MNHNS and SASEGT. V was cut by 1 base and J by 0 bases, with 12 bases left in between. The CDR3 has 16 residues. CDR3 sequence: CASSEDQGPVNTEAFF. The CDR3 DNA reads as TGTGCCAGCAGTGAAGATCAGGGGCCTGTGAACACTGAAGCTTTCTTT.

This clone was counted once. The chain joins TRBV28 to TRBJ1-5, with 8 nucleotides matching TRBD1. CDR1 and CDR2 from the germline V gene are MDHEN and SYDVKM. V lost 5 bases, J lost 3 bases, and 6 bases stayed unmatched. The CDR3 has 15 amino acids. Here the CDR3 DNA reads TGTGCCAGCAGTCAAGCGACAGGGGTCAATCAGCCCCAGCATTTT. It specifies CASSQATGVNQPQHF.